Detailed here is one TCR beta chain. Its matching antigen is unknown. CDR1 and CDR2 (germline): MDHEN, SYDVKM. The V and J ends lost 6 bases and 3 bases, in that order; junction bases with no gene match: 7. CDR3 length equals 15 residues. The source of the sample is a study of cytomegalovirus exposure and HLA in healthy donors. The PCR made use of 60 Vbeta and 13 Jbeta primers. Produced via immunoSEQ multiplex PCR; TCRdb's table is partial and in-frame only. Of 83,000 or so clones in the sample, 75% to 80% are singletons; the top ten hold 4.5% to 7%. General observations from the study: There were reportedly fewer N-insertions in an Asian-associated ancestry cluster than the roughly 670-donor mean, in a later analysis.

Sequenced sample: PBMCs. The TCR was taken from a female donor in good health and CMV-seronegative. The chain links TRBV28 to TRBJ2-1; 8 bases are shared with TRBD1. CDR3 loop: CASSPLGTGYNEQFF. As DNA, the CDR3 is TGTGCCAGCAGCCCTTTGGGGACAGGCTACAATGAGCAGTTCTTC.